The count of the clone carrying this T cell receptor (beta chain) is one. Its antigen is currently unknown. TCRdb's copy holds only in-frame clones and misses some; the assay was immunoSEQ multiplex PCR. The sample gives about 64,000 clones, roughly 80% of which show up once; roughly 2% is in the top ten. This sample was included in a study of OX40 agonist ivuxolimab in advanced cancers. Overall study context: Partial responses were observed in three patients, of whom one had hepatocellular carcinoma and two had cutaneous melanoma.

General observations from the study: Some of the lowest clonal expansion was seen in partial responders at 0.1-3.0 mg/kg. The investigators did not determine what antigen specificity the expanded peripheral T cells had. Relative to CD4+, CD8+ T cells held more expanded clones on average.

V was pared by 5 bases and J by 0 bases, with 17 bases between. This CDR3 region has 18 residues. Looked up from germline, CDR1 is LNHDA and CDR2 is SQIVND (reference sequence). The receptor comes from an adult with an advanced solid tumor such as melanoma, head and neck, liver or kidney cancer. The material sequenced was CD4+ or CD8+ T cells sorted from blood, taken in a trial of the OX40 agonist ivuxolimab. The rearrangement joins TRBV19 to TRBJ2-6, with a tentative D call TRBD1 (6 bases). The CDR3 DNA follows: TGTGCCAGTAGTCCCCGGACAGTCGGATACTCTGGGGCCAACGTCCTGACTTTC. It encodes CASSPRTVGYSGANVLTF.